The clone carrying this TCR beta chain was found a few times. Its antigen remains unidentified. This entry comes from a study of shared clonotypes between healthy human individuals. Study-level findings and limits: It was only blood that was sampled, and tissue repertoires likely differ.

In germline, CDR1 is MGHDK, CDR2 SYGVNS. The CDR3 consists of 14 residues. Trimming shortened V by 3 bases and J by 0 bases, and 6 bases separated the two germline ends. Only in-frame clones appear in the TCRdb table, and some are missing; sequencing was by immunoSEQ multiplex PCR. The data contain approximately 2.5 million clones, 85% to 95% of them seen just once; the ten biggest clones take up under 0.15%. The sample taken for sequencing was naive CD4+ T cells sorted from blood. Described subset: CD45RA+ positively selected. This TCR was sampled from a man between 18 and 29 years old in good health. J is TRBJ1-3 and V is TRBV25-1; tentative D call: TRBD1 (6 bases). The CDR3 loop reads CASSDRGSGNTIYF. Written as DNA, the CDR3 is TGTGCCAGCAGTGACAGGGGCTCTGGAAACACCATATATTTT.